The entry below describes one T cell receptor beta chain. These data come from a study of blood T cell repertoires in COVID-19. Profiling relied on immunoSEQ multiplex PCR, and the TCRdb table lists in-frame clones only, not all of them. The profile shows approximately 220,000 clones, 87% of them singletons. V lost 2 bases, J lost 1 base, and 5 bases lay in between. The CDR3 totals 13 residues. The genes are TRBV12-3 or TRBV12-4 and TRBJ1-1; D gene uncertain. Sample: PBMCs or T cells enriched from blood (not recorded which). The TCR sequence derives from a woman younger than 45 with acute COVID-19. CDR3 in amino acids: CASSLPGNTEAFF. The CDR3 DNA reads TGTGCCAGCAGTTTACCAGGGAACACTGAAGCTTTCTTT.